The rows below give T cell receptor beta chains drawn from one sample of a study of T cell changes during pregnancy in multiple sclerosis. Some clones are missing from TCRdb's copy, which holds only in-frame ones; the method was immunoSEQ multiplex PCR. The table records 70,000 or so clones, around 90% of them present only once. The sequenced sample was CD4+ T cells from peripheral blood mononuclear cells, obtained before pregnancy. Receptors were obtained from a female donor with multiple sclerosis, enrolled in a pregnancy study. The CDR3 runs from the conserved cysteine through the conserved F or W. D genes are given only for firm matches. Size tells how often a clone was seen (once, few, many) or the class of an expanded clone, and some rows leave it out.

abundance: .; j_gene: TRBJ2-1; d_gene: TRBD2; v_gene: TRBV29-1; len: 16; CDR3aa: CSASLGLAGGYNEQFF; CDR3nt: TGCAGCGCCAGTCTGGGACTAGCGGGGGGGTACAATGAGCAGTTCTTC
abundance: .; j_gene: TRBJ2-3; d_gene: TRBD1; v_gene: TRBV25-1; len: 16; CDR3aa: CASSELGTGGTDTQYF; CDR3nt: TGTGCCAGCAGTGAATTGGGGACAGGGGGCACAGATACGCAGTATTTT
abundance: .; j_gene: TRBJ2-1; d_gene: .; v_gene: TRBV9; len: 17; CDR3aa: CASSVVILGEGRDEQFF; CDR3nt: TGTGCCAGCAGCGTAGTGATTTTGGGTGAGGGTCGGGATGAGCAGTTCTTC
abundance: .; j_gene: TRBJ1-2; d_gene: .; v_gene: TRBV9; len: 13; CDR3aa: CASSVATRGGYTF; CDR3nt: TGTGCCAGCAGCGTAGCTACAAGGGGCGGCTACACCTTC
abundance: .; j_gene: TRBJ2-5; d_gene: .; v_gene: TRBV30; len: 12; CDR3aa: CAWSQRQETQYF; CDR3nt: TGTGCCTGGAGTCAGCGCCAAGAGACCCAGTACTTC
abundance: .; j_gene: TRBJ1-3; d_gene: .; v_gene: TRBV2; len: 15; CDR3aa: CASSDIKGSGNTIYF; CDR3nt: TGTGCCAGCAGTGACATTAAGGGGTCGGGAAACACCATATATTTT
abundance: .; j_gene: TRBJ2-2; d_gene: TRBD2; v_gene: TRBV18; len: 16; CDR3aa: CASSPTSGVDTGELFF; CDR3nt: TGTGCCAGCTCACCCACTAGCGGGGTGGACACCGGGGAGCTGTTTTTT
abundance: .; j_gene: TRBJ1-1; d_gene: TRBD1; v_gene: TRBV5-1; len: 15; CDR3aa: CASRPGTGGTAEAFF; CDR3nt: TGCGCCAGCAGACCCGGGACAGGGGGGACGGCTGAAGCTTTCTTT
abundance: .; j_gene: TRBJ1-3; d_gene: TRBD1; v_gene: TRBV5-8; len: 16; CDR3aa: CASSPIQGRSGNTIYF; CDR3nt: TGTGCCAGCAGCCCCATACAGGGGAGGTCTGGAAACACCATATATTTT
abundance: .; j_gene: TRBJ1-1; d_gene: .; v_gene: TRBV30; len: 13; CDR3aa: CAWSPRQNTEAFF; CDR3nt: TGTGCCTGGAGTCCCCGACAGAACACTGAAGCTTTCTTT
abundance: .; j_gene: TRBJ2-2; d_gene: TRBD2; v_gene: TRBV7-8; len: 20; CDR3aa: CASSRTGTSGGARKAGELFF; CDR3nt: TGTGCCAGCAGCCGTACCGGGACTAGCGGGGGGGCCCGCAAGGCCGGGGAGCTGTTTTTT
abundance: .; j_gene: TRBJ2-1; d_gene: .; v_gene: TRBV6-6; len: 15; CDR3aa: CASSYAGSSYNEQFF; CDR3nt: TGTGCCAGCAGTTACGCCGGGTCTTCCTACAATGAGCAGTTCTTC
abundance: .; j_gene: TRBJ1-4; d_gene: .; v_gene: TRBV5-1; len: 15; CDR3aa: CASSLVGQYNEKLFF; CDR3nt: TGCGCCAGCAGCTTGGTAGGACAGTATAATGAAAAACTGTTTTTT
abundance: .; j_gene: TRBJ2-7; d_gene: .; v_gene: TRBV5-4; len: 13; CDR3aa: CASSSRSGFEQYF; CDR3nt: TGTGCCAGCAGCTCCCGCAGCGGCTTCGAGCAGTACTTC
abundance: .; j_gene: TRBJ2-7; d_gene: TRBD2; v_gene: TRBV27; len: 16; CDR3aa: CASSTALAGVRHEQYF; CDR3nt: TGTGCCAGCAGTACCGCTCTAGCGGGGGTTAGGCACGAGCAGTACTTC
abundance: .; j_gene: TRBJ2-2; d_gene: .; v_gene: TRBV28; len: 17; CDR3aa: CASSLWRLGGRTGELFF; CDR3nt: TGTGCCAGCAGTTTATGGCGATTAGGAGGACGGACCGGGGAGCTGTTTTTT
abundance: .; j_gene: TRBJ2-6; d_gene: TRBD1; v_gene: TRBV4-1; len: 19; CDR3aa: CASSDTGTGTFSGANVLTF; CDR3nt: TGCGCCAGCAGCGACACCGGGACAGGGACGTTCTCTGGGGCCAACGTCCTGACTTTC
abundance: .; j_gene: TRBJ1-5; d_gene: TRBD1; v_gene: TRBV7-8; len: 14; CDR3aa: CASSPGTGDQPQHF; CDR3nt: TGTGCCAGCAGCCCGGGGACAGGGGATCAGCCCCAGCATTTT
abundance: .; j_gene: TRBJ2-3; d_gene: .; v_gene: TRBV19; len: 15; CDR3aa: CASSSRGERWGTQYF; CDR3nt: TGTGCCAGTAGCTCTCGGGGTGAAAGGTGGGGTACGCAGTATTTT
abundance: .; j_gene: TRBJ2-1; d_gene: TRBD2; v_gene: TRBV4-1; len: 15; CDR3aa: CASRVSGGGYNEQFF; CDR3nt: TGCGCCAGCAGGGTAAGCGGGGGGGGGTACAATGAGCAGTTCTTC
abundance: .; j_gene: TRBJ1-1; d_gene: TRBD1; v_gene: TRBV29-1; len: 13; CDR3aa: CSVNRGDGTEAFF; CDR3nt: TGCAGCGTTAACAGGGGCGATGGGACTGAAGCTTTCTTT
abundance: once; j_gene: TRBJ2-3; d_gene: TRBD2; v_gene: TRBV5-1; len: 14; CDR3aa: CASRPREKVDTQYF; CDR3nt: TGCGCCAGCCGGCCGCGGGAGAAGGTGGATACGCAGTATTTT
abundance: once; j_gene: TRBJ2-7; d_gene: TRBD2; v_gene: TRBV6-5; len: 15; CDR3aa: CASRTGRGRSYEQYF; CDR3nt: TGTGCCAGCAGAACGGGGAGGGGCCGGTCCTACGAGCAGTACTTC
abundance: .; j_gene: TRBJ2-5; d_gene: .; v_gene: TRBV5-4; len: 12; CDR3aa: CASSYSQETQYF; CDR3nt: TGTGCCAGCAGCTACAGCCAAGAGACCCAGTACTTC
abundance: few; j_gene: TRBJ1-1; d_gene: .; v_gene: TRBV30; len: 13; CDR3aa: CAWSTQGNTEAFF; CDR3nt: TGTGCCTGGAGTACACAGGGGAACACTGAAGCTTTCTTT
abundance: .; j_gene: TRBJ2-1; d_gene: TRBD2; v_gene: TRBV7-2; len: 16; CDR3aa: CASSPITSGGPREQFF; CDR3nt: TGTGCCAGCAGCCCAATAACTAGCGGGGGCCCCAGGGAGCAGTTCTTC
abundance: .; j_gene: TRBJ2-6; d_gene: .; v_gene: TRBV6-4; len: 13; CDR3aa: CASRSNWANVLTF; CDR3nt: TGTGCCAGCAGGAGTAACTGGGCCAACGTCCTGACTTTC
abundance: .; j_gene: TRBJ2-5; d_gene: .; v_gene: TRBV5-5; len: 15; CDR3aa: CASSLAPLEKETQYF; CDR3nt: TGTGCCAGCAGCTTGGCCCCACTAGAAAAAGAGACCCAGTACTTC
abundance: .; j_gene: TRBJ2-2; d_gene: .; v_gene: TRBV7-7; len: 18; CDR3aa: CASPGARGGGTATGELFF; CDR3nt: TGTGCTAGCCCTGGCGCCAGGGGCGGGGGTACGGCGACCGGGGAGCTGTTTTTT
abundance: few; j_gene: TRBJ1-1; d_gene: TRBD1; v_gene: TRBV25-1; len: 15; CDR3aa: CASSSSGTGGTEAFF; CDR3nt: TGTGCCAGCAGTTCCTCCGGGACAGGGGGGACTGAAGCTTTCTTT
abundance: once; j_gene: TRBJ2-7; d_gene: TRBD1; v_gene: TRBV5-6; len: 15; CDR3aa: CASRETNRDSYEQYF; CDR3nt: TGTGCCAGCAGGGAAACGAACCGGGACAGCTACGAGCAGTACTTC
abundance: .; j_gene: TRBJ1-5; d_gene: TRBD1; v_gene: TRBV6-5; len: 15; CDR3aa: CASSPDRVSNQPQHF; CDR3nt: TGTGCCAGCAGTCCCGACAGGGTTAGCAATCAGCCCCAGCATTTT
abundance: .; j_gene: TRBJ2-3; d_gene: TRBD2; v_gene: TRBV18; len: 18; CDR3aa: CASSPPRGRANQEDTQYF; CDR3nt: TGTGCCAGCTCACCACCGCGCGGGAGGGCCAATCAGGAAGATACGCAGTATTTT
abundance: .; j_gene: TRBJ1-1; d_gene: .; v_gene: TRBV4-2; len: 14; CDR3aa: CASSQEGQNTEAFF; CDR3nt: TGTGCCAGCAGCCAAGAGGGACAGAACACTGAAGCTTTCTTT
abundance: .; j_gene: TRBJ1-1; d_gene: TRBD1; v_gene: TRBV7-2; len: 16; CDR3aa: CASSSRQGGWGTEAFF; CDR3nt: TGTGCCAGCAGCTCCCGACAGGGGGGCTGGGGCACTGAAGCTTTCTTT
abundance: .; j_gene: TRBJ1-2; d_gene: TRBD1; v_gene: TRBV15; len: 18; CDR3aa: CATSMRGTFWDRDDGYTF; CDR3nt: TGTGCCACCAGCATGCGCGGTACATTCTGGGACAGGGATGATGGCTACACCTTC
abundance: few; j_gene: TRBJ1-1; d_gene: .; v_gene: TRBV30; len: 11; CDR3aa: CACREFGEAFF; CDR3nt: TGTGCCTGCCGAGAGTTCGGGGAAGCTTTCTTT
abundance: once; j_gene: TRBJ2-5; d_gene: TRBD1; v_gene: TRBV29-1; len: 15; CDR3aa: CSVGRTGEAQETQYF; CDR3nt: TGCAGCGTGGGGAGGACAGGGGAGGCCCAAGAGACCCAGTACTTC
abundance: .; j_gene: TRBJ1-4; d_gene: .; v_gene: TRBV5-5; len: 15; CDR3aa: CASSSQGSANEKLFF; CDR3nt: TGTGCCAGCAGCTCGCAGGGGTCCGCTAATGAAAAACTGTTTTTT
abundance: .; j_gene: TRBJ2-1; d_gene: TRBD2; v_gene: TRBV5-6; len: 13; CDR3aa: CASSDRLARAQFF; CDR3nt: TGTGCCAGCAGCGATCGACTAGCCCGGGCGCAGTTCTTC
abundance: .; j_gene: TRBJ2-3; d_gene: TRBD2; v_gene: TRBV5-1; len: 16; CDR3aa: CASSPETSGRSDTQYF; CDR3nt: TGCGCCAGCAGCCCGGAGACTAGCGGGAGATCAGATACGCAGTATTTT
abundance: .; j_gene: TRBJ2-5; d_gene: .; v_gene: TRBV21-1; len: 21; CDR3aa: CASSKGGTGGRTSGRGETQYF; CDR3nt: TGTGCCAGCAGCAAAGGTGGAACAGGGGGCAGGACTAGCGGGAGGGGAGAGACCCAGTACTTC
abundance: .; j_gene: TRBJ1-2; d_gene: .; v_gene: TRBV15; len: 13; CDR3aa: CATSRLQQGMYTF; CDR3nt: TGTGCCACCAGCAGACTACAGCAGGGGATGTACACCTTC
abundance: .; j_gene: TRBJ2-5; d_gene: TRBD1; v_gene: TRBV11-3; len: 16; CDR3aa: CASSFEAWTGRETQYF; CDR3nt: TGTGCCAGCAGCTTTGAAGCGTGGACAGGGCGGGAGACCCAGTACTTC
abundance: once; j_gene: TRBJ2-5; d_gene: .; v_gene: TRBV5-1; len: 13; CDR3aa: CASSFAGQETQYF; CDR3nt: TGCGCCAGCAGCTTTGCGGGGCAAGAGACCCAGTACTTC
abundance: .; j_gene: TRBJ2-1; d_gene: TRBD1; v_gene: TRBV27; len: 13; CDR3aa: CASRRQGANEQFF; CDR3nt: TGTGCCAGCAGGAGACAGGGGGCAAATGAGCAGTTCTTC
abundance: .; j_gene: TRBJ1-2; d_gene: .; v_gene: TRBV7-6; len: 16; CDR3aa: CASSLESRRLADGYTF; CDR3nt: TGTGCCAGCAGCTTAGAATCGCGGCGGCTCGCCGATGGCTACACCTTC
abundance: .; j_gene: TRBJ2-2; d_gene: .; v_gene: TRBV10-3; len: 13; CDR3aa: CAIRADGGGELFF; CDR3nt: TGTGCCATCCGCGCAGACGGGGGCGGGGAGCTGTTTTTT
abundance: .; j_gene: TRBJ2-5; d_gene: TRBD2; v_gene: TRBV27; len: 15; CDR3aa: CASRGYKRGWETQYF; CDR3nt: TGTGCCAGCAGGGGGTACAAGCGGGGGTGGGAGACCCAGTACTTC
abundance: once; j_gene: TRBJ2-7; d_gene: TRBD2; v_gene: TRBV27; len: 15; CDR3aa: CASRGSGRAVYEQYF; CDR3nt: TGTGCCAGCAGGGGTAGCGGGAGGGCCGTTTACGAGCAGTACTTC
abundance: .; j_gene: TRBJ1-2; d_gene: .; v_gene: TRBV5-1; len: 12; CDR3aa: CASSQTQYGYTF; CDR3nt: TGCGCCAGCAGCCAAACACAGTATGGCTACACCTTC
abundance: .; j_gene: TRBJ2-7; d_gene: .; v_gene: TRBV4-3; len: 13; CDR3aa: CASSRLPTGEQYF; CDR3nt: TGCGCCAGCAGCCGCCTACCCACGGGCGAGCAGTACTTC
abundance: once; j_gene: TRBJ1-1; d_gene: TRBD1; v_gene: TRBV7-9; len: 15; CDR3aa: CASSLRQGGNTEAFF; CDR3nt: TGTGCCAGCAGCCTACGACAGGGCGGGAACACTGAAGCTTTCTTT
abundance: .; j_gene: TRBJ2-7; d_gene: TRBD2; v_gene: TRBV7-8; len: 15; CDR3aa: CASSPIAGGPYEQYF; CDR3nt: TGTGCCAGCAGCCCTATAGCGGGGGGTCCTTACGAGCAGTACTTC
abundance: once; j_gene: TRBJ2-5; d_gene: TRBD1; v_gene: TRBV28; len: 14; CDR3aa: CASTTGGLQETQYF; CDR3nt: TGTGCCAGCACGACAGGGGGCCTCCAAGAGACCCAGTACTTC
abundance: .; j_gene: TRBJ1-2; d_gene: .; v_gene: TRBV7-9; len: 13; CDR3aa: CASSLTQGAGYTF; CDR3nt: TGTGCCAGCAGCTTAACACAGGGTGCTGGCTACACCTTC
abundance: .; j_gene: TRBJ2-7; d_gene: TRBD2; v_gene: TRBV5-1; len: 15; CDR3aa: CASSFSAGGDYEQYF; CDR3nt: TGCGCCAGCAGCTTTTCGGCTGGGGGGGACTACGAGCAGTACTTC
abundance: once; j_gene: TRBJ1-1; d_gene: .; v_gene: TRBV5-6; len: 13; CDR3aa: CASSSGFYTEAFF; CDR3nt: TGTGCCAGCAGCTCGGGATTTTACACTGAAGCTTTCTTT
abundance: .; j_gene: TRBJ2-7; d_gene: TRBD2; v_gene: TRBV19; len: 18; CDR3aa: CASSIDRIGLAAVYEQYF; CDR3nt: TGTGCCAGTAGTATAGATAGGATCGGACTAGCGGCGGTCTACGAGCAGTACTTC
abundance: once; j_gene: TRBJ2-5; d_gene: TRBD1; v_gene: TRBV9; len: 13; CDR3aa: CASSADRWETQYF; CDR3nt: TGTGCCAGCAGCGCGGACAGGTGGGAGACCCAGTACTTC